This T cell receptor beta chain is from a study of long-term antiretroviral therapy in people with HIV. The CDR3 has 15 amino acids. Germline V gives CDR1 SGHVS, CDR2 FQNEAQ. With 6 bases clipped from V and 1 base from J, the junction kept 7 bases outside the gene matches. Points on this clone: Its target is not known.

Findings and limits, study-wide: Control repertoires displayed wider CDR3 length ranges than the HIV repertoires.

Specimens carried about 0.85-11 million cryopreserved PBMC before DNA extraction. Survey-level resolution applied to immunoSEQ assay v3.0. TCRdb keeps only in-frame clones here, not all; method: immunoSEQ multiplex PCR. The sample lists tens of thousands of clones, roughly 95% occurring once. The V gene is TRBV7-8, the J gene TRBJ1-1, with 8 bases aligning to TRBD1. This clonotype was sampled from a young man with HIV. The sequences come from unsorted PBMCs, collected 6 to 6.5 years after starting antiretroviral therapy. CDR3 sequence: CASRKLQGGNTEAFF. DNA of the CDR3: TGTGCCAGCAGAAAGCTACAGGGGGGGAACACTGAAGCTTTCTTT.